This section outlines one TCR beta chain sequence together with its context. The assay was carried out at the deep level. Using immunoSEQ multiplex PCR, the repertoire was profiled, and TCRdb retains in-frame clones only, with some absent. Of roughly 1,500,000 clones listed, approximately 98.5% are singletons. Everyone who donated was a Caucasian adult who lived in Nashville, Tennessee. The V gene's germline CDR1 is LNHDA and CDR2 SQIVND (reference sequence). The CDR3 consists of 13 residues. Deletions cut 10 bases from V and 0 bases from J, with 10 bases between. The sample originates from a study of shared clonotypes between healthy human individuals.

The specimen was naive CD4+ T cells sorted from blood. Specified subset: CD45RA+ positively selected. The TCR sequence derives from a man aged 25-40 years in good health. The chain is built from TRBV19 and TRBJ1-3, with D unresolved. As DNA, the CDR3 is TGTGCCAATTTGACAACCTCTGGAAACACCATATATTTT. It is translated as CANLTTSGNTIYF.